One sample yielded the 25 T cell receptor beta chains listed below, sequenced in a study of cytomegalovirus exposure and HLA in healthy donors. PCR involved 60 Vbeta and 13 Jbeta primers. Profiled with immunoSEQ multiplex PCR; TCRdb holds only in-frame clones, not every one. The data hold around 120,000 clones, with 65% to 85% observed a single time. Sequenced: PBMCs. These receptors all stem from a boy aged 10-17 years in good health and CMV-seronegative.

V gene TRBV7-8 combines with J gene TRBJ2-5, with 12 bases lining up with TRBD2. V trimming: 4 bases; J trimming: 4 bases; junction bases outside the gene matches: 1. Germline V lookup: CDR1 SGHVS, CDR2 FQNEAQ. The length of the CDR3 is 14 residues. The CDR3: CASSWTSGIETQYF. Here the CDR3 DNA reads TGTGCCAGCAGCTGGACTAGCGGGATAGAGACCCAGTACTTC.

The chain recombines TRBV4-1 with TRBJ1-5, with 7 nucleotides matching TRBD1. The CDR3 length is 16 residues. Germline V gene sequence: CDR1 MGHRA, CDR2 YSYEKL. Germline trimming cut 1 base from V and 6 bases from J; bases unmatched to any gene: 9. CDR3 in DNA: TGCGCCAGCAGCCAAGGCGGGACAGCCCGGATTCAGCCCCAGCATTTT. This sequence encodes CASSQGGTARIQPQHF.

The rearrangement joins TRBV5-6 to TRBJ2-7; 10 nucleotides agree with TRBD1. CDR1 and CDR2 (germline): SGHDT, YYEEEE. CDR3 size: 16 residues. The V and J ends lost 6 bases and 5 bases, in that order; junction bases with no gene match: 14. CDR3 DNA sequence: TGTGCCAGCACCCAGGGACAGGGGTTGCGGGCTGACGAGCAGTACTTC. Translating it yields CASTQGQGLRADEQYF.

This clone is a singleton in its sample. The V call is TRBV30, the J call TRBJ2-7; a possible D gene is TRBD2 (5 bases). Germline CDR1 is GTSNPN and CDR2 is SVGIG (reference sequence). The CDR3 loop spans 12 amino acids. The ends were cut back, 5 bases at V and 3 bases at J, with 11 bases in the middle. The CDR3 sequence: CAWAEGNYEQYF. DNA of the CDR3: TGTGCCTGGGCCGAGGGTAACTACGAGCAGTACTTC.

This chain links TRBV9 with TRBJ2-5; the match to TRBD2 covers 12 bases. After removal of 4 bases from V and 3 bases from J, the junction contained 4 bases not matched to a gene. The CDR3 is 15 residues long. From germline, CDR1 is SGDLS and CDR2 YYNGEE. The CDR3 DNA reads TGTGCCAGCAGCCCCAGACTAGCGGGAGAAGAGACCCAGTACTTC. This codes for CASSPRLAGEETQYF.

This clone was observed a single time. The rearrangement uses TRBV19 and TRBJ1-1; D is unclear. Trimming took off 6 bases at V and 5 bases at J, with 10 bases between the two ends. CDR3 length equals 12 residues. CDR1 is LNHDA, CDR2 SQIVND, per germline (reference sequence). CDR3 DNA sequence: TGTGCCAGTAGCTCCGGGTGGACTGAAGCTTTCTTT. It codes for CASSSGWTEAFF.

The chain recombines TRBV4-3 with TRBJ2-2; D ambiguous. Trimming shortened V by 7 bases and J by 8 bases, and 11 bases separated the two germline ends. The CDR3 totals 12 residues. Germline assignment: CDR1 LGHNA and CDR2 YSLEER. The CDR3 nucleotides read TGCGCCAGCAAAGCAACGCGGGGGGAGCTGTTTTTT. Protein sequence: CASKATRGELFF.

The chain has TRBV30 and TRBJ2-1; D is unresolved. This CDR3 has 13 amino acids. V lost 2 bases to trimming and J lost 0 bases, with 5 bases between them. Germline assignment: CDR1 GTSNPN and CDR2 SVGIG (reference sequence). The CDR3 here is CAWSRSSYNEQFF. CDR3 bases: TGTGCCTGGAGTCGGAGCTCCTACAATGAGCAGTTCTTC.

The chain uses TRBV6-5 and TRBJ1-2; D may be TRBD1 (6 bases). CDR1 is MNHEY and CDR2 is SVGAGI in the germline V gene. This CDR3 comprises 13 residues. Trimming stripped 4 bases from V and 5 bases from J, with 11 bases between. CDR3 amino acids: CASSSVQGYGYTF. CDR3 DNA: TGTGCCAGCAGTTCCGTCCAGGGGTATGGCTACACCTTC.

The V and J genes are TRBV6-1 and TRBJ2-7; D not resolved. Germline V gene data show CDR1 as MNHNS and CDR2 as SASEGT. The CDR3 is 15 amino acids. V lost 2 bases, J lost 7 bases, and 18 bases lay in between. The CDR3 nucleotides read TGTGCCAGCAGTGAAACTCCCCTAGGTACCTCAGAGCAGTACTTC. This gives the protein CASSETPLGTSEQYF.

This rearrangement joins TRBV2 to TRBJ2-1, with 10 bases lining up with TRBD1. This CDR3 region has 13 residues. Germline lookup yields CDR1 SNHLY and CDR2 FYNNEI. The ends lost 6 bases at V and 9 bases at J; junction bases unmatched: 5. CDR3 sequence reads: CASSPRTGGEQFF. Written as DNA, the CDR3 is TGTGCCAGCAGCCCCAGGACAGGGGGTGAGCAGTTCTTC. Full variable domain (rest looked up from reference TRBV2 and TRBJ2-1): EPEVTQTPSHQVTQMGQEVILRCVPISNHLYFYWYRQILGQKVEFLVSFYNNEISEKSEIFDDQFSVERPDGSNFTLKIRSTKLEDSAMYFCASSPRTGGEQFFGPGTRLTVL.

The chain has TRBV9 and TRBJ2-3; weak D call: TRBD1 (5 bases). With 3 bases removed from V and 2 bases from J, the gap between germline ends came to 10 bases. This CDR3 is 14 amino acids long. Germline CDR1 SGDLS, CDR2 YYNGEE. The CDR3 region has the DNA TGTGCCAGCAGCGGGGGCATTTTCACAGATACGCAGTATTTT. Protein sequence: CASSGGIFTDTQYF.

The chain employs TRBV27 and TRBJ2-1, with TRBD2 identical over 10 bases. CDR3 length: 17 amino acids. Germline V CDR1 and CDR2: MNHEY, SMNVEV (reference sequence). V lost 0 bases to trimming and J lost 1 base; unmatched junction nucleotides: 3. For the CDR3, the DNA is TGTGCCAGCAGTTTATCAGCTAGCGGGAGATCCTACAATGAGCAGTTCTTC. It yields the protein CASSLSASGRSYNEQFF.

CDR3 DNA: TGTGCCAGCAGCTTAGGGACAGGTCTGACAGATACGCAGTATTTT. The encoded protein is CASSLGTGLTDTQYF. The chain is built from TRBV11-1 and TRBJ2-3, with 7 bases matching TRBD1. The germline V gene has CDR1 SGHAT and CDR2 FQDESV (reference sequence). The CDR3 extends over 15 amino acids. The J segment lost 3 bases and the V segment lost 1 base, leaving 4 bases of the junction unmatched. Drawing the rest from reference TRBV11-1 and TRBJ2-3, the complete variable domain is EAEVAQSPRYKITEKSQAVAFWCDPISGHATLYWYRQILGQGPELLVQFQDESVVDDSQLPKDRFSAERLKGVDSTLKIQPAELGDSAMYLCASSLGTGLTDTQYFGPGTRLTVL.

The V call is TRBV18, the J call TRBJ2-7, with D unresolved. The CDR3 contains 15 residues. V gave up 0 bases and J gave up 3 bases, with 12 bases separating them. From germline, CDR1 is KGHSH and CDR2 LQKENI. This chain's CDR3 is CASSPPVGRNYEQYF. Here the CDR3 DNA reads TGTGCCAGCTCACCACCGGTTGGCAGAAACTACGAGCAGTACTTC. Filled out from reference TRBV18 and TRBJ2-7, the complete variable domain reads NAGVMQNPRHLVRRRGQEARLRCSPMKGHSHVYWYRQLPEEGLKFMVYLQKENIIDESGMPKERFSAEFPKEGPSILRIQQVVRGDSAAYFCASSPPVGRNYEQYFGPGTRLTVT.

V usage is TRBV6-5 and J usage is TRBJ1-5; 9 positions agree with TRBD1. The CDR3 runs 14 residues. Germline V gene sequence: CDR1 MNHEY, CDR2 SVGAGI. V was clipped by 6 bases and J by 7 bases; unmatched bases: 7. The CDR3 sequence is CASSKQGAAQPQHF. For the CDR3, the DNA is TGTGCCAGCAGCAAACAGGGGGCAGCGCAGCCCCAGCATTTT.

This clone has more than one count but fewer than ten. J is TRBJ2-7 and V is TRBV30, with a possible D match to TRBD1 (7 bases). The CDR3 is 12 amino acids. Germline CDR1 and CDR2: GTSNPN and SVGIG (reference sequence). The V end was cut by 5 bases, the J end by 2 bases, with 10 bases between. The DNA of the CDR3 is TGTGCCTGGGCAGGGGGGACCTACGAGCAGTACTTC. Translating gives CAWAGGTYEQYF.

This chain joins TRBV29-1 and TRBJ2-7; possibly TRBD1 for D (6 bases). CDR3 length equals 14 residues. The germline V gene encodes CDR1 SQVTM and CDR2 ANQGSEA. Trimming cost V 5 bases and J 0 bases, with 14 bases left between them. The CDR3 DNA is TGCAGCGTTATTGACAGGCGAAGCTCCTACGAGCAGTACTTC. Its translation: CSVIDRRSSYEQYF.

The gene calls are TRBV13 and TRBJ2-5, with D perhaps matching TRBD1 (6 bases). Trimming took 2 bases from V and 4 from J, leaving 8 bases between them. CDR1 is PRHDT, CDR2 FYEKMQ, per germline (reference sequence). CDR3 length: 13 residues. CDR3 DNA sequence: TGTGCCAGCAGCTTATCACAGGGAGAGACCCAGTACTTC. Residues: CASSLSQGETQYF.

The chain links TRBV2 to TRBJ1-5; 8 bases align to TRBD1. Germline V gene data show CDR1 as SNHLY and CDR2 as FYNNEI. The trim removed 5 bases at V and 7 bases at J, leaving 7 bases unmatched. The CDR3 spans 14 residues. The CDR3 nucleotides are TGTGCCAGCAGTCCTCAGGGGGCAGCACAGCCCCAGCATTTT. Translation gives CASSPQGAAQPQHF. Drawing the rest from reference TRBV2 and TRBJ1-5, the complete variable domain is EPEVTQTPSHQVTQMGQEVILRCVPISNHLYFYWYRQILGQKVEFLVSFYNNEISEKSEIFDDQFSVERPDGSNFTLKIRSTKLEDSAMYFCASSPQGAAQPQHFGDGTRLSIL.

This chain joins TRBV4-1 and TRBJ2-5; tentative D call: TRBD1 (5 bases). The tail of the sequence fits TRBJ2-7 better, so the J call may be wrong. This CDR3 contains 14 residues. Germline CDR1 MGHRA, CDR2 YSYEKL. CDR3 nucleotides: TGCGCCAGCAGCCGGGGCAGTTACGCCTACGAGCAGTACTTC. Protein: CASSRGSYAYEQYF.

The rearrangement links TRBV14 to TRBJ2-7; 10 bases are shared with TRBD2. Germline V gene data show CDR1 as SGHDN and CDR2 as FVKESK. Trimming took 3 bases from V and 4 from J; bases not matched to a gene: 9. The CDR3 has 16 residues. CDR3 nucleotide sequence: TGTGCCAGCAGCCACTATTCTAGCGGGAGAAAGTACGAGCAGTACTTC. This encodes CASSHYSSGRKYEQYF.

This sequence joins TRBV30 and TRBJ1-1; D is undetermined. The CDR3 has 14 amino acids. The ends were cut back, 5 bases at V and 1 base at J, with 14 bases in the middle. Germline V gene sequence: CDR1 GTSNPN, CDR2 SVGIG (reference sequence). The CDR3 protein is CAWQTRRQNTEAFF. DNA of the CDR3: TGTGCCTGGCAGACTAGGAGACAGAACACTGAAGCTTTCTTT.

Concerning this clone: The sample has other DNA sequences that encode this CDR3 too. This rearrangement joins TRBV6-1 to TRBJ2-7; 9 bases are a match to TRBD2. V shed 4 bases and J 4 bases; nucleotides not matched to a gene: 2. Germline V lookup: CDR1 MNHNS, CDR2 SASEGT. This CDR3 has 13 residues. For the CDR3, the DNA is TGTGCCAGCAGTGTAGCGGGAGTTTACGAGCAGTACTTC. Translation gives CASSVAGVYEQYF.

The CDR3 DNA follows: TGTGCCAGCAGCCCGCAGGGGGAAGGTTATGGCTACACCTTC. Amino acid sequence: CASSPQGEGYGYTF. The V gene is TRBV5-6, the J gene TRBJ1-2, with 7 bases fitting TRBD1. The germline V gene has CDR1 SGHDT and CDR2 YYEEEE. There are 14 residues in the CDR3. V shed 4 bases, J shed 5 bases, and the junction held 8 bases outside the gene matches. Full variable domain (remainder filled in from reference TRBV5-6 and TRBJ1-2): DAGVTQSPTHLIKTRGQQVTLRCSPKSGHDTVSWYQQALGQGPQFIFQYYEEEERQRGNFPDRFSGHQFPNYSSELNVNALLLGDSALYLCASSPQGEGYGYTFGSGTRLTVV.